This T cell receptor (beta chain) was captured by sequencing in a study of shared clonotypes between healthy human individuals. Study-wide points: In a few donors, around 5% of naive CD4 clonotypes appeared in common.

Note on this clone: Antigen unknown.

Genomic DNA from each subset was divided evenly over several immunoSEQ plates. TCRdb's copy holds only in-frame clones and misses some; the assay was immunoSEQ multiplex PCR. The data hold around 2.3 million clones, with 90% to 97% observed a single time. The sample comprised naive CD4+ T cells sorted from blood. Subset: CD45RA+ positively selected. This clonotype was sampled from a man aged 18-30 years in good health.

The CDR3 DNA follows: TGTGCCCTCGGACCGAGAGGAAACACCATATATTTT. Its translation: CALGPRGNTIYF. The rearrangement links TRBV10-3 to TRBJ1-3; D is uncertain. Germline CDR1 reads ENHRY; CDR2 reads SYGVKD. The CDR3 is made up of 12 amino acids. Trimming removed 11 bases at V and 4 bases at J, with 12 bases between.